The sequence of this T cell receptor (beta chain) was determined in a study of blood T cell repertoires in COVID-19. Assay: immunoSEQ multiplex PCR; the TCRdb copy retains only in-frame clones and omits some. There are approximately 200,000 clones in the sample; 88% occur only once, and approximately 4% lies in the top ten. The CDR3 is 13 amino acids. V shed 6 bases and J shed 5 bases, with 14 bases lying between them. The germline V gene encodes CDR1 SGHTA and CDR2 FQGNSA. This chain links TRBV7-2 with TRBJ2-7, with D possibly TRBD2 on 5 matching bases. This receptor was taken from a woman between 25 and 40 years old with acute or convalescent COVID-19. The sequencing sample was made of peripheral blood. The CDR3 bases are TGTGCCAGCAGGATTACTAGTCCCCACGAGCAGTACTTC. Translating it yields CASRITSPHEQYF.